The rows below give T cell receptor beta chains drawn from one sample of a study of T cells in pancreatic ductal adenocarcinoma. The assay was immunoSEQ multiplex PCR, and TCRdb's table has in-frame clones only and misses some. The sample yields more than 25,000 clones, around 94% seen once. Sequenced sample: PBMCs. The receptors originated from a human donor with pancreatic ductal adenocarcinoma. Each CDR3 is given without its conserved first and last residue. Each record gives: CDR3 protein, J gene, V gene.

CDR3 protein: ASSLSFTGVGEQF; J gene: TRBJ2-1; V gene: TRBV27
CDR3 protein: ASSPRLISGTADEAF; J gene: TRBJ1-1; V gene: TRBV28
CDR3 protein: ASSRLDGGEY; J gene: TRBJ2-7; V gene: TRBV7-9
CDR3 protein: ASSVLSIGQGEAF; J gene: TRBJ1-1; V gene: TRBV9
CDR3 protein: ASSLSSGNYEQY; J gene: TRBJ2-7; V gene: TRBV11-2
CDR3 protein: ASSILPPDRGGEKLF; J gene: TRBJ1-4; V gene: TRBV19
CDR3 protein: ASYSAGANVLT; J gene: TRBJ2-6; V gene: TRBV6-5
CDR3 protein: ASSPLGTSQRNEQF; J gene: TRBJ2-1; V gene: TRBV27
CDR3 protein: AISERGLGMGSGEAF; J gene: TRBJ1-1; V gene: TRBV10-3
CDR3 protein: ASSLDVYGYT; J gene: TRBJ1-2; V gene: TRBV5-1
CDR3 protein: ASSYSAGISYEQY; J gene: TRBJ2-7; V gene: TRBV6-5
CDR3 protein: ASSLWSGGSETIY; J gene: TRBJ1-3; V gene: TRBV28
CDR3 protein: ASSPPGSGGNEQF; J gene: TRBJ2-1; V gene: TRBV13
CDR3 protein: ASSYSTGVPETQY; J gene: TRBJ2-5; V gene: TRBV6-6
CDR3 protein: ASSQDQGGWKTQY; J gene: TRBJ2-5; V gene: TRBV5-5
CDR3 protein: ASSLGGASYNEQF; J gene: TRBJ2-1; V gene: TRBV5-1
CDR3 protein: ASSQERASGDVYNEQF; J gene: TRBJ2-1; V gene: TRBV4-2
CDR3 protein: SVRIWNEKLF; J gene: TRBJ1-4; V gene: TRBV29-1
CDR3 protein: SVDSAEKLF; J gene: TRBJ1-4; V gene: TRBV29-1
CDR3 protein: ASSSMSYTQY; J gene: TRBJ2-3; V gene: TRBV4-1
CDR3 protein: ASSQTTSAPYEQY; J gene: TRBJ2-7; V gene: TRBV7-2
CDR3 protein: ASRGTNYNTEAF; J gene: TRBJ1-1; V gene: TRBV19
CDR3 protein: ASSERGTGATGEQY; J gene: TRBJ2-7; V gene: TRBV5-1
CDR3 protein: ASSPPGGGTTYEQY; J gene: TRBJ2-7; V gene: TRBV18
CDR3 protein: ASSSPGTLGDTQY; J gene: TRBJ2-3; V gene: TRBV11-2
CDR3 protein: ASSYMDRQETQY; J gene: TRBJ2-5; V gene: TRBV6-5
CDR3 protein: ASSESGQPINYGYT; J gene: TRBJ1-2; V gene: TRBV6-1
CDR3 protein: ASRSSSGYNEQF; J gene: TRBJ2-1; V gene: TRBV2
CDR3 protein: ASSDVGGRVGYT; J gene: TRBJ1-2; V gene: TRBV2
CDR3 protein: ASSPQETQY; J gene: TRBJ2-5; V gene: TRBV18
CDR3 protein: ASRGGAGPTDTQY; J gene: TRBJ2-3; V gene: TRBV6-1
CDR3 protein: ASSSNDFGYT; J gene: TRBJ1-2; V gene: TRBV7-8
CDR3 protein: ASGRSSYEQY; J gene: TRBJ2-7; V gene: TRBV6-5
CDR3 protein: SGGGYGSLHEQY; J gene: TRBJ2-7; V gene: TRBV29-1
CDR3 protein: ASSLTHGVNTEAF; J gene: TRBJ1-1; V gene: TRBV5-1
CDR3 protein: ASSPLGPTHQETQY; J gene: TRBJ2-5; V gene: TRBV2
CDR3 protein: ASSLGDHNEKLF; J gene: TRBJ1-4; V gene: TRBV5-1
CDR3 protein: ASSPAGMDGYT; J gene: TRBJ1-2; V gene: TRBV18
CDR3 protein: ASSEGANTEAF; J gene: TRBJ1-1; V gene: TRBV7-2
CDR3 protein: ASSFRSNEQF; J gene: TRBJ2-1; V gene: TRBV6-6
CDR3 protein: SVEAGVHNEQF; J gene: TRBJ2-1; V gene: TRBV29-1
CDR3 protein: ASSAFTDTQY; J gene: TRBJ2-3; V gene: TRBV7-9
CDR3 protein: ASSNRDRGYEQY; J gene: TRBJ2-7; V gene: TRBV11-3
CDR3 protein: ASSQVLLESSGSYEQY; J gene: TRBJ2-7; V gene: TRBV4-3
CDR3 protein: ASSDRAGGIETQY; J gene: TRBJ2-5; V gene: TRBV6-4